The rows below give T cell receptor beta chains drawn from one sample of a study of tumor and adjacent non-tumor tissue in lung cancer. Each CDR3 protein gets one entry after TCRdb re-called the multiplex PCR reads with MiXCR. This repertoire shows 220,000 or so distinct CDR3 sequences, 71% found once; its top ten account for approximately 26%. The specimen was lung tumor tissue. Receptors were obtained from a man aged 60 to 75 with non-small cell lung cancer. CDR3s include the opening cysteine and the closing phenylalanine or tryptophan. A D gene is named only where the DNA matches it firmly. Not every row has a clone size; where given, it reads once, few, many or a size class.

V gene,D gene,clone size,J gene,CDR3 length,CDR3 protein,CDR3 DNA
TRBV20-1,-,-,TRBJ2-3,11,CSAQFTDSQYF,TGCAGTGCTCAATTTACAGATTCGCAGTATTTT
TRBV11-3,-,-,TRBJ2-3,19,CVSSLNPLEVGGHTDTQYF,TGTGTCAGCAGCTTAAATCCCCTAGAAGTCGGGGGCCACACAGATACGCAGTATTTT
TRBV7-8,-,-,TRBJ2-2,13,CASSPYYTGELFF,TGTGCCAGCAGCCCTTACTACACCGGGGAGTTGTTTTTT
TRBV20-1,-,-,TRBJ2-1,13,CSTLGGVYNEQFF,TGCAGTACCCTAGGGGGGGTCTACAATGAGCAGTTCTTC
TRBV7-8,TRBD1,-,TRBJ2-1,15,CASSYGTGEGFEQFF,TGTGCCAGCAGCTACGGGACAGGGGAGGGATTTGAGCAGTTCTTC
TRBV20-1,-,many,TRBJ1-1,17,CSARDSDIAAPNTEAFF,TGCAGTGCTAGGGACTCCGACATTGCAGCACCGAACACTGAAGCTTTCTTT
TRBV20-1,-,once,TRBJ2-7,14,CSAPYLGANNEQYF,TGCAGTGCCCCTTACCTGGGGGCTAACAATGAGCAGTACTTC
TRBV20-1,-,-,TRBJ2-3,13,CSVLVGPTDMQYF,TGCAGTGTCTTAGTGGGACCCACAGATATGCAGTATTTT
TRBV7-3,-,-,TRBJ1-1,15,CASSPLGTLNTEAFF,TGTGCCAGCAGCCCACTCGGGACCTTGAACACTGAAGCTTTCTTT
TRBV7-8,TRBD1,-,TRBJ1-1,14,CANSRQGDGTEAFF,TGTGCCAACAGCCGACAGGGGGACGGTACTGAAGCTTTCTTT
TRBV6-2/TRBV6-3,TRBD1,many,TRBJ2-7,15,CASTHHGQGAYEQYF,TGTGCCAGCACCCACCACGGACAGGGAGCCTACGAGCAGTACTTC
TRBV11-3,-,-,TRBJ1-4,17,CASSISKWGSGVEKLFF,TGTGCCAGCAGCATCTCTAAGTGGGGAAGCGGAGTGGAAAAACTGTTTTTT
TRBV20-1,-,many,TRBJ2-7,11,CSASVPYEQYF,TGCAGTGCTAGCGTACCCTACGAGCAGTACTTC
TRBV4-3,-,-,TRBJ2-6,16,CASNQEAVSWANVLTF,TGCGCCAGCAACCAGGAGGCGGTGTCTTGGGCCAACGTCCTGACTTTC
TRBV29-1,TRBD1,many,TRBJ1-5,14,CSVLQGGSNQPQHF,TGCAGCGTGTTACAGGGGGGTAGCAATCAGCCCCAGCATTTT
TRBV6-2/TRBV6-3,TRBD2,-,TRBJ2-2,13,CACRAGNIGELFF,TGTGCCTGCAGAGCGGGGAATATTGGGGAGCTGTTTTTT
TRBV11-3,-,-,TRBJ2-7,17,CASGLNSSLLTDSGQYF,TGTGCCAGCGGCTTAAATAGTTCCCTCTTGACGGACAGCGGGCAGTACTTC
TRBV6-1,TRBD2,-,TRBJ2-2,16,CVSTLAGGQNTEELFF,TGTGTCAGCACACTAGCGGGAGGCCAAAACACCGAGGAGCTGTTTTTT
TRBV20-1,-,-,TRBJ2-1,15,CSARGAGSAHNEQCF,TGCAGTGCTAGAGGGGCCGGGAGCGCCCACAATGAGCAGTGCTTC
TRBV11-2,-,once,TRBJ2-1,15,CVGSLVRADTGEQFF,TGTGTCGGCAGCTTAGTTCGGGCGGATACGGGTGAGCAGTTCTTC
TRBV11-1,-,-,TRBJ2-5,13,CASSLQLQETHYF,TGTGCCAGCAGCCTACAGCTGCAAGAGACCCACTACTTC
TRBV29-1,-,-,TRBJ1-2,12,CVILGIGYGYTF,TGCGTCATTCTTGGGATTGGCTATGGCTACACCTTC
TRBV14,-,-,TRBJ2-2,13,CARSWTAVGELSF,TGTGCCCGCAGCTGGACAGCCGTCGGGGAGCTGTCTTTT
TRBV4-1,-,-,TRBJ2-7,14,CVSSRRTPVYEQYF,TGCGTCAGCAGCCGTAGAACCCCGGTCTACGAGCAGTACTTC
TRBV5-5,TRBD2,-,TRBJ2-3,15,CVSSPTSGTPDTQYF,TGTGTCAGCAGTCCGACTAGCGGGACCCCAGATACGCAGTATTTT
TRBV6-1,-,-,TRBJ1-4,13,CASRGARGEKLFF,TGTGCCAGCAGAGGGGCGCGTGGGGAAAAACTGTTTTTT
TRBV29-1,TRBD1,-,TRBJ1-1,13,CSVDKSGGSGAFF,TGCAGCGTTGACAAGTCAGGGGGCTCTGGAGCTTTCTTT
TRBV6-2/TRBV6-3,TRBD2,-,TRBJ2-2,16,CASSRGTSGRTGELPF,TGTGCCAGCAGCCGCGGGACTAGCGGGAGAACAGGGGAGCTGCCTTTT
TRBV11-2,TRBD2,-,TRBJ2-7,17,CASSSVGLAGWGYGQYF,TGTGCCAGTAGCTCCGTAGGACTAGCGGGGTGGGGCTACGGGCAGTACTTC
TRBV6-1,TRBD2,-,TRBJ2-3,15,CASGELAGGPDTQYF,TGTGCCAGCGGTGAACTAGCGGGGGGGCCAGATACTCAGTATTTT
TRBV20-1,TRBD1,many,TRBJ2-1,16,CSVTLQGKYPYNEQFF,TGCAGTGTCACTTTACAGGGGAAGTACCCATACAATGAGCAGTTCTTC
TRBV20-1,TRBD2,few,TRBJ2-7,14,CSARDGPAGSEQYF,TGCAGTGCTAGAGATGGCCCAGCGGGATCCGAGCAGTACTTT
TRBV20-1,-,-,TRBJ1-1,12,CSVLSGGGGAFF,TGCAGTGTTCTCTCCGGGGGGGGCGGAGCTTTCTTT
TRBV6-2/TRBV6-3,-,-,TRBJ2-2,16,CASSQPRERRTGELFF,TGTGCCAGCAGTCAACCCCGGGAGAGACGAACCGGGGAGTTGTTTTTT
TRBV6-2/TRBV6-3,-,many,TRBJ2-7,13,CASTTPSSYEQYF,TGTGCCAGCACCACCCCAAGCTCCTACGAGCAGTACTTC
TRBV14,-,many,TRBJ2-5,13,CASSQVYLETQYF,TGTGCCAGCAGCCAGGTCTACTTAGAGACCCAGTACTTC
TRBV12-3/TRBV12-4,-,-,TRBJ1-2,13,CARRGGGDYGYTF,TGTGCCAGAAGGGGAGGGGGTGACTATGGCTACACCTTC
TRBV11-2,-,-,TRBJ1-6,15,CASSARDLGNSPIRF,TGTGCCAGCAGCGCTAGGGACCTAGGAAATTCACCCATCCGCTTT
TRBV10-2,-,few,TRBJ2-7,16,CASSESSGQGLGEQYF,TGCGCCAGCAGTGAGTCGAGTGGTCAAGGTCTGGGGGAGCAGTACTTC
TRBV30,TRBD1,few,TRBJ2-7,12,CAWQGALYEQYF,TGTGCCTGGCAGGGGGCCCTCTACGAGCAGTACTTC
TRBV11-2,TRBD1,-,TRBJ2-2,15,CANNSTGIITRELFF,TGTGCCAACAACTCGACAGGGATAATTACCAGGGAGCTGTTTTTT
TRBV6-1,-,-,TRBJ1-2,10,CPAGEDGYTF,TGTCCGGCGGGGGAGGATGGCTACACCTTC
TRBV12-1,-,few,TRBJ2-7,16,CASSLVGPGASYEQYF,-
TRBV4-2,-,-,TRBJ1-2,14,CANGQPTGNYGYTF,TGTGCCAACGGCCAACCCACAGGCAACTATGGCTACACCTTC
TRBV7-9,TRBD1,few,TRBJ1-2,16,CASSLGRRQGAQGYTF,TGTGCCAGCAGCTTAGGAAGGCGACAGGGGGCGCAGGGCTACACCTTC
TRBV4-1,TRBD2,-,TRBJ2-1,16,CASSQITSGGADEQFF,TGCGCCAGCAGCCAAATAACTAGCGGGGGGGCCGATGAGCAGTTCTTC
TRBV12-3/TRBV12-4,-,-,TRBJ1-4,15,CASTTSGGLREKQSF,TGTGCCAGCACCACTTCTGGGGGGCTGAGGGAAAAACAGTCTTTT
TRBV5-4,TRBD2,-,TRBJ2-3,15,CASSAGLAGADTQYF,TGTGCCAGCAGCGCGGGACTAGCGGGAGCAGATACGCAGTATTTT
TRBV4-3,-,-,TRBJ1-3,13,CASSQDAQNTIYF,TGCGCCAGCAGCCAAGATGCCCAGAACACCATATATTTT
TRBV6-1,-,-,TRBJ2-5,14,CTSRLGLSAETQYF,TGTACCAGCAGGTTGGGGCTCTCTGCCGAGACCCAGTACTTC